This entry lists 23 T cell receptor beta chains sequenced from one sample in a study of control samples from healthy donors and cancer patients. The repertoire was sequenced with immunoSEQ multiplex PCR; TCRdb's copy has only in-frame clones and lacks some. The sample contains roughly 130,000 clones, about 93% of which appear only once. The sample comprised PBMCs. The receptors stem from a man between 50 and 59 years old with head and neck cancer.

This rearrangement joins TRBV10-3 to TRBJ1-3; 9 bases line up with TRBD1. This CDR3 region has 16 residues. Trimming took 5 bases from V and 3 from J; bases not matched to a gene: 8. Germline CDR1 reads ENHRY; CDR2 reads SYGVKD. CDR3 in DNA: TGTGCCATCAGTCCGGGACAGGGTTCCGGTGGAAACACCATATATTTT. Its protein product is CAISPGQGSGGNTIYF.

CDR3 region: CASSTVRLGTKNYGYTF. CDR3 sequence (DNA): TGTGCCAGTAGTACCGTACGATTGGGGACCAAGAACTATGGCTACACCTTC. The chain is built from TRBV19 and TRBJ1-2, with D perhaps TRBD1 (5 bases). Germline CDR1 reads LNHDA; CDR2 reads SQIVND (reference sequence). The CDR3 spans 17 residues. Trimming removed 4 bases at V and 2 bases at J, with 20 bases between.

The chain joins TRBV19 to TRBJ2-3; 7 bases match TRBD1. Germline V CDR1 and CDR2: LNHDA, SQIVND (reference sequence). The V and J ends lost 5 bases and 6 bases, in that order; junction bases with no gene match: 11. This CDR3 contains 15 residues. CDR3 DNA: TGTGCCAGTAGTGCTCATACAGGGGCTCAGGATACGCAGTATTTT. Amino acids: CASSAHTGAQDTQYF.

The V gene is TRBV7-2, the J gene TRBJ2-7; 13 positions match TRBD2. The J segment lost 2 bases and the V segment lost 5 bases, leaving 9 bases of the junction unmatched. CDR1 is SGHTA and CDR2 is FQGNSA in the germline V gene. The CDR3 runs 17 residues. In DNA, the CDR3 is TGTGCCAGCAGCCCAAGACTAGCGGGGGGCCCCGCCTACGAGCAGTACTTC. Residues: CASSPRLAGGPAYEQYF.

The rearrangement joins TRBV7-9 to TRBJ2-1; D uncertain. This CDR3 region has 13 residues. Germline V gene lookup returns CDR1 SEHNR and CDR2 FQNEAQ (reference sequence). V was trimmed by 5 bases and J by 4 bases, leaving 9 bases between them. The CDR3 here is CASSATKYNEQFF. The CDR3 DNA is TGTGCCAGCAGCGCTACTAAGTACAATGAGCAGTTCTTC. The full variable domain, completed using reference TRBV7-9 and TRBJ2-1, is DTGVSQNPRHKITKRGQNVTFRCDPISEHNRLYWYRQTLGQGPEFLTYFQNEAQLEKSRLLSDRFSAERPKGSFSTLEIQRTEQGDSAMYLCASSATKYNEQFFGPGTRLTVL.

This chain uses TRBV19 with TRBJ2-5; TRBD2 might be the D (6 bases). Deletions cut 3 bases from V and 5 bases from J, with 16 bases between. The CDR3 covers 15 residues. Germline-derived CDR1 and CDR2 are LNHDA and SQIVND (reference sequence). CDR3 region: CASSIRARRGETQYF. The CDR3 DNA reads TGTGCCAGTAGTATTCGGGCACGGCGGGGCGAGACCCAGTACTTC.

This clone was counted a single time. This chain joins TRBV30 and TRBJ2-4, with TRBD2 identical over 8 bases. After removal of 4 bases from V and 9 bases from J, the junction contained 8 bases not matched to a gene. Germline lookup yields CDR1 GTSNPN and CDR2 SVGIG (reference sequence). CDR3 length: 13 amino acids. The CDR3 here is CAWKGSGVVIQYF. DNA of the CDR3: TGTGCCTGGAAGGGTAGCGGGGTAGTCATTCAGTACTTC.

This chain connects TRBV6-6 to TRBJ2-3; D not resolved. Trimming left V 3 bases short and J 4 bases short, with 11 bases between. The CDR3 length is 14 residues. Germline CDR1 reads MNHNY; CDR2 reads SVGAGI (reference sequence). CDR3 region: CASSYGRNPDTQYF. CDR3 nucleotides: TGTGCCAGCAGTTATGGGCGGAATCCAGATACGCAGTATTTT.

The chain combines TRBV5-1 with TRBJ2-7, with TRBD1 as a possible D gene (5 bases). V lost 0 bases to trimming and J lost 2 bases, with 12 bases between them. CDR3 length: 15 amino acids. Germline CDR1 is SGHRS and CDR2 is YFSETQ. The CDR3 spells CASSLGAGPAYEQYF. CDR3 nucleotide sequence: TGCGCCAGCAGCTTGGGGGCAGGGCCGGCCTACGAGCAGTACTTC. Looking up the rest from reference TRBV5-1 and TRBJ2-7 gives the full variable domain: KAGVTQTPRYLIKTRGQQVTLSCSPISGHRSVSWYQQTPGQGLQFLFEYFSETQRNKGNFPGRFSGRQFSNSRSEMNVSTLELGDSALYLCASSLGAGPAYEQYFGPGTRLTVT.

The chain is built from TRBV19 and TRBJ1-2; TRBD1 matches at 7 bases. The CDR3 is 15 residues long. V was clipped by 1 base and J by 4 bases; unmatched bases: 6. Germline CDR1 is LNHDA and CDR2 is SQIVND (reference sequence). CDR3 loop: CASSIAGQGGYGYTF. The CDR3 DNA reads TGTGCCAGTAGTATAGCAGGGCAGGGGGGCTATGGCTACACCTTC.

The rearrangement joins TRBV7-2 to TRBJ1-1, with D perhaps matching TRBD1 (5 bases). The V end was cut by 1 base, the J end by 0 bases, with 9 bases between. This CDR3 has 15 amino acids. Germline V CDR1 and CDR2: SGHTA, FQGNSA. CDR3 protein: CASSLGAGMNTEAFF. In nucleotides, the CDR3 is TGTGCCAGCAGCTTAGGAGCAGGGATGAACACTGAAGCTTTCTTT.

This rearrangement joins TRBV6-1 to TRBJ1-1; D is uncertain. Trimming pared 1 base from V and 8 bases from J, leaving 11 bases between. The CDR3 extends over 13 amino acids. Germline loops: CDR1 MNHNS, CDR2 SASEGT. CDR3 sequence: CASSEVGIREAFF. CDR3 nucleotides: TGTGCCAGCAGTGAAGTGGGGATTCGGGAAGCTTTCTTT.

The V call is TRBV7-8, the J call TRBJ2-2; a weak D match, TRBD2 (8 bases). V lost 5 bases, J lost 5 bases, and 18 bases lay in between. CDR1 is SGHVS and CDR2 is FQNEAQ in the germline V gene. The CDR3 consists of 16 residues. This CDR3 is CASSRREGARTGELFF. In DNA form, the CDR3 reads TGTGCCAGCAGCCGCCGGGAGGGGGCTCGAACCGGGGAGCTGTTTTTT.

CDR3 nucleotides: TGTGCCAGCAGCTCACAGGGGGCTACCACAGATACGCAGTATTTT. The encoded protein is CASSSQGATTDTQYF. The chain links TRBV13 to TRBJ2-3, with 9 bases matching TRBD1. The CDR3 has 15 amino acids. The V gene's germline CDR1 is PRHDT and CDR2 FYEKMQ (reference sequence). V shed 4 bases and J 2 bases; nucleotides not matched to a gene: 4.

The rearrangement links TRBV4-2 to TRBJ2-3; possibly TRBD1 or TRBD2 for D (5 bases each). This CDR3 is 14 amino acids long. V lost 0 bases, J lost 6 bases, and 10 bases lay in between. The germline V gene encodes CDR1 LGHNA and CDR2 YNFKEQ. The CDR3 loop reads CASSQDSGRDTQYF. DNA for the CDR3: TGTGCCAGCAGCCAAGACTCGGGACGCGATACGCAGTATTTT.

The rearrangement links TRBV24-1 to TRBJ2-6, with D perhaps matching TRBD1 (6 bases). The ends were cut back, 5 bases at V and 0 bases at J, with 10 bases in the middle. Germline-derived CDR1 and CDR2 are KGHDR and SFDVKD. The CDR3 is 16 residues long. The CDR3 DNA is TGTGCCACCAGTGGGGGGCTGAGCTCTGGGGCCAACGTCCTGACTTTC. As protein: CATSGGLSSGANVLTF.

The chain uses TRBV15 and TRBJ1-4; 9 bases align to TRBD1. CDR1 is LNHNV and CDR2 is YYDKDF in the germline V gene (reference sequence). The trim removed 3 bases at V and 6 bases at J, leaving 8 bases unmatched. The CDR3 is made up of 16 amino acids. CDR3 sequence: CATSRDRGNRDEKLFF. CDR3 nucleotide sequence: TGTGCCACCAGCAGGGACAGGGGAAATAGAGATGAAAAACTGTTTTTT.

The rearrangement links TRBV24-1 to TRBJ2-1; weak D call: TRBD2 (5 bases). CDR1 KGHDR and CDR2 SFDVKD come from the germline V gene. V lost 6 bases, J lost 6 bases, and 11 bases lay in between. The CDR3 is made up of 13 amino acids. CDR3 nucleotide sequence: TGTGCCACCAGTCCCTCAGGACTCAATGAGCAGTTCTTC. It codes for CATSPSGLNEQFF.

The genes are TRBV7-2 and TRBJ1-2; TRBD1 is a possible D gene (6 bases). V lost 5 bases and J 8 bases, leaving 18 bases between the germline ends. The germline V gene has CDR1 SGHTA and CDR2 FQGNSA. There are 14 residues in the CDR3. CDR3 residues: CASSRLGGGRGYTF. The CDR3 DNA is TGTGCCAGCAGCAGACTTGGGGGGGGCAGAGGCTACACCTTC.

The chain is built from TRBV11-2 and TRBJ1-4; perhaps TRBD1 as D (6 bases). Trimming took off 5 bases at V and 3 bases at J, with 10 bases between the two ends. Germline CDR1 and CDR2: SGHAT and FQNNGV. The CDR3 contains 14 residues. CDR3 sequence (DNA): TGTGCCAGCAGCCCAGGGGTTGCTAATGAAAAACTGTTTTTT. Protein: CASSPGVANEKLFF.

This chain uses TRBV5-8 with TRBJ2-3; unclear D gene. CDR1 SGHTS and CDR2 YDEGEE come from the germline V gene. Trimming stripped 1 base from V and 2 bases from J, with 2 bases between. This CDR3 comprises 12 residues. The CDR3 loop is CASSLYTDTQYF. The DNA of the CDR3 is TGTGCCAGCAGCTTGTACACAGATACGCAGTATTTT.

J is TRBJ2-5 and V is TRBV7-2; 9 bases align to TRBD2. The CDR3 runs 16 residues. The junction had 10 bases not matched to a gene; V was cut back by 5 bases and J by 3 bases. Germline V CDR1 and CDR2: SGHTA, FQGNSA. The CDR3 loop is CASSHLGGGVKETQYF. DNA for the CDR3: TGTGCCAGCAGCCACCTCGGCGGGGGGGTAAAAGAGACCCAGTACTTC.

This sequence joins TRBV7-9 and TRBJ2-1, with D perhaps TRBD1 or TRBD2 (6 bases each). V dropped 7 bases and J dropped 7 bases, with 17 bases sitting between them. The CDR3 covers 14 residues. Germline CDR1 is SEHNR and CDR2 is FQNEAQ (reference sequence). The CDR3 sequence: CASTFRGVWNEQFF. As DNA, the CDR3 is TGTGCCAGCACATTTAGGGGGGTATGGAATGAGCAGTTCTTC.